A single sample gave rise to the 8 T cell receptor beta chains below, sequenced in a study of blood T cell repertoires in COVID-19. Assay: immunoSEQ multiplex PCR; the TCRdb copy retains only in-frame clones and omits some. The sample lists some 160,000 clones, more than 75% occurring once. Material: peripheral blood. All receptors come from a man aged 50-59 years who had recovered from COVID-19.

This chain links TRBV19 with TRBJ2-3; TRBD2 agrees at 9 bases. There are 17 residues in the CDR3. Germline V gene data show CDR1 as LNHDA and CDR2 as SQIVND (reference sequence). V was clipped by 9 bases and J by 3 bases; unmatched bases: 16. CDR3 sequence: CASRGASGTSSTDTQYF. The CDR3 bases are TGTGCCAGCAGGGGGGCTAGCGGGACCTCCTCTACAGATACGCAGTATTTT.

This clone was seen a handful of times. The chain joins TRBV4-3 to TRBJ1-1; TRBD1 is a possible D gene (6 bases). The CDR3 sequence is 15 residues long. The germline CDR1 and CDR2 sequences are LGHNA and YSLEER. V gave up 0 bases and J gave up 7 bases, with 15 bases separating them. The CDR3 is CASSQDSGGGGEAFF. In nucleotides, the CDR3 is TGCGCCAGCAGCCAAGATTCGGGGGGGGGCGGTGAAGCTTTCTTT.

The CDR3 loop is CASSPGGNRGSNEKLFF. As DNA, the CDR3 is TGCGCCAGCAGCCCCGGGGGAAATCGGGGGTCTAATGAAAAACTGTTTTTT. The chain carries TRBV5-1 and TRBJ1-4, with a weak D call TRBD1 (5 bases). The CDR3 totals 17 residues. Trimming pared 4 bases from V and 3 bases from J, leaving 19 bases between. Germline CDR1 is SGHRS and CDR2 is YFSETQ.

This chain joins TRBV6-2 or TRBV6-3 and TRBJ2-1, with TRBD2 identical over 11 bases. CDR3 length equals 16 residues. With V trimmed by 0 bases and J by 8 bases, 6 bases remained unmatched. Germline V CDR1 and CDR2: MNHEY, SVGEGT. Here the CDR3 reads CASSYSRGLAVDEQFF. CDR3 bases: TGTGCCAGCAGTTACTCCAGGGGACTAGCGGTCGATGAGCAGTTCTTC.

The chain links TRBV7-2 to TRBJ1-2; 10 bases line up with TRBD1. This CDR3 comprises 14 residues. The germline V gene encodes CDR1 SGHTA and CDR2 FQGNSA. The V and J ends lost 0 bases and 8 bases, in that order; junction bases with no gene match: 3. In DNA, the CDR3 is TGTGCCAGCAGCTTAGCGGGACAGGGGAGCGGCTACACCTTC. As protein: CASSLAGQGSGYTF.

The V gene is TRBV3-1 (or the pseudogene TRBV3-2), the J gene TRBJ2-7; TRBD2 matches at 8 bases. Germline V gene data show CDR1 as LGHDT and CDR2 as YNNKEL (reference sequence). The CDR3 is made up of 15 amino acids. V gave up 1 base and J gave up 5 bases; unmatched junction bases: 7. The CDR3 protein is CASSQALAGIHEQYF. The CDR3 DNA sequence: TGTGCCAGCAGCCAAGCCCTAGCGGGTATCCACGAGCAGTACTTC.

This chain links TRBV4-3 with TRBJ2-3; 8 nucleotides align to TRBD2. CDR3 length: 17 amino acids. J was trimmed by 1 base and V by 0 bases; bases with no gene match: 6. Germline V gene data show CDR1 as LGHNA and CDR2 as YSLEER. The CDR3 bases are TGCGCCAGCAGCCAAGATAGATCGCGGGGGGGCACAGATACGCAGTATTTT. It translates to CASSQDRSRGGTDTQYF.

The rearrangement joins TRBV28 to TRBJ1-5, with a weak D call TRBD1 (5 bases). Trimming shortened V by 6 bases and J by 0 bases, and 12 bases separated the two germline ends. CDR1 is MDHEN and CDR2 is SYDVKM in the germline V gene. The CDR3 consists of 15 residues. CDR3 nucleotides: TGTGCCAGCAGCCCGGACACTTATAGCAATCAGCCCCAGCATTTT. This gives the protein CASSPDTYSNQPQHF.